A selection of T cell receptor beta chains follows, all from one sample in a study of T cell repertoires in cytomegalovirus infection. TCRdb re-called the reads through MiXCR, storing one row per CDR3 protein. This table has some 400,000 distinct CDR3 sequences, 18% appearing once. Specimen: PBMCs. These receptors were collected from a human donor in good health (CMV status not recorded). Some clones in this sample may be carry-over from other donors' samples. Both conserved end residues are part of each CDR3. Each record gives: J gene, V gene, clone size, D gene, CDR3 DNA, CDR3 protein. A D gene is named only where the DNA matches it firmly. The size entry is marked missing in some rows and otherwise reads once, few, many or a size class.

TRBJ1-4	TRBV20-1	-	-	TGCAGTGCGTCTTCGAGGCAGGGTGGTGAAAAACTGTTTTTT	CSASSRQGGEKLFF
TRBJ2-7	TRBV7-6	once	-	TGTGCCAGCACCCCCTTCGGTGGCTACGAGCAGTACTTC	CASTPFGGYEQYF
TRBJ2-3	TRBV6-6	-	TRBD2	TGTGCCAGCGTAGTCAGGGGACTAGCGGGGGGCCCCGGGTATTTT	CASVVRGLAGGPGYF
TRBJ2-7	TRBV7-9	few	-	TGTGCCAGCAGCTTACTAGATAACGAGCAGTACTTC	CASSLLDNEQYF
TRBJ1-4	TRBV20-1	few	TRBD1	TGCAGTGCTAGAGATCGCCTCGGGACAGGGGACGAAAAACTGTTTTTT	CSARDRLGTGDEKLFF
TRBJ2-2	TRBV5-6	few	-	TGTGCCAGCAGCCCTCTGGCGGGACTGACCACCGGGGAGCTGTTTTTT	CASSPLAGLTTGELFF
TRBJ1-2	TRBV12-3/TRBV12-4	-	TRBD1	TGTGCCAGCAGTTTAGTACAGGGGGCAGGTGGCTACACCTTC	CASSLVQGAGGYTF
TRBJ1-2	TRBV7-2	many	-	TGTGCCAGCACCGAATCGTGGGGGGCTCATGGCTACACCTTC	CASTESWGAHGYTF
TRBJ2-5	TRBV2	-	-	TGTGCCAGCCTCGGAGCGGAGACCCAGTACTTC	CASLGAETQYF
TRBJ2-7	TRBV7-6	many	TRBD2	TGTGCCAGCGGCCTAGCGGGAGGGCGGTACGAGCAGTACTTC	CASGLAGGRYEQYF
TRBJ1-1	TRBV3-1	many	-	TGTGCCAGCAGCCAAGGGTTTGGCACTGAAGCTTTCTTT	CASSQGFGTEAFF
TRBJ1-6	TRBV7-8	many	TRBD1	TGTGCCAGCAGCTTCCAGGGGGCCCGGAATTCACCCCTCCACTTT	CASSFQGARNSPLHF
TRBJ2-1	TRBV5-4	many	-	TGTGCCAGCAGCTTCTCTGCGGGGGCCACCTACAATGAGCAGTTCTTC	CASSFSAGATYNEQFF
TRBJ2-3	TRBV7-9	-	-	TGTGCCAGCAGCTTAGCAAGGGTGACAGATACGCAGTATTTT	CASSLARVTDTQYF
TRBJ2-1	TRBV3-1	-	-	TGTGCCAGCAGCCAAGGGGCAGTAGAGTTCTTC	CASSQGAVEFF